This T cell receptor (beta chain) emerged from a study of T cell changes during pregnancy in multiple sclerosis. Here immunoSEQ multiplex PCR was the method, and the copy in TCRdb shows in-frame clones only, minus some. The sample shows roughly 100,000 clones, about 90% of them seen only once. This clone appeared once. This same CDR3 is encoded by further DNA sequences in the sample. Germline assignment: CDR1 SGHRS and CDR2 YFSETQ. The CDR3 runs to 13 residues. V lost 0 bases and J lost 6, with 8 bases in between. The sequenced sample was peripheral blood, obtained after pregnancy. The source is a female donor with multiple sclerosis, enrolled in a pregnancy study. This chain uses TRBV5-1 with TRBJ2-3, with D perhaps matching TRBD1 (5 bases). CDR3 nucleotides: TGCGCCAGCAGCTTGGTAGGGGCCGATACGCAGTATTTT. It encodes CASSLVGADTQYF.